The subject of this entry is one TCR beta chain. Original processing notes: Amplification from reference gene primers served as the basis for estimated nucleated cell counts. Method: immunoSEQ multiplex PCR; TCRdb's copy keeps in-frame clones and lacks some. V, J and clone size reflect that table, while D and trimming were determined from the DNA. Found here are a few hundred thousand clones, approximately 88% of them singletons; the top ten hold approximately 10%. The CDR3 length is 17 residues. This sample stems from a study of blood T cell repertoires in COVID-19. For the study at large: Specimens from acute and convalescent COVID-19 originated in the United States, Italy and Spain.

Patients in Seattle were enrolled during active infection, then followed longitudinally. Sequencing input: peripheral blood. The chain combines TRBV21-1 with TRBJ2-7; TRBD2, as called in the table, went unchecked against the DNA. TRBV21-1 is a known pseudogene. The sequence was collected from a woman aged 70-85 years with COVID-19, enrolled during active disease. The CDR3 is CASSTRPTSGRAGEQYF. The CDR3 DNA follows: TGTGCCAGCAGCACACGCCCCACTAGCGGGAGGGCGGGGGAGCAGTACTTC.